Below are 27 T cell receptor beta chains sequenced from a single sample in a study of chemoradiotherapy in HPV16-positive cancers. Produced via immunoSEQ multiplex PCR; TCRdb's table is partial and in-frame only. The table records about 22,000 clones, roughly 92% of them present only once. Material: blood, obtained from a patient who underwent chemoradiotherapy. These receptors all stem from a human donor with HPV-associated anogenital cancer.

This chain connects TRBV7-2 to TRBJ2-5, with D tentatively TRBD1 (6 bases). V lost 0 bases and J lost 5, with 16 bases in between. The CDR3 spans 16 residues. CDR1 SGHTA and CDR2 FQGNSA come from the germline V gene. The CDR3 nucleotides are TGTGCCAGCAGCTTAGCGTCTGGCAGGGGTGGCGAGACCCAGTACTTC. The encoded protein is CASSLASGRGGETQYF.

This rearrangement joins TRBV6-1 to TRBJ1-5, with D hard to call. With 2 bases removed from V and 7 bases from J, the gap between germline ends came to 12 bases. The CDR3 is 14 residues long. Germline V lookup: CDR1 MNHNS, CDR2 SASEGT. CDR3 loop: CASSESFGRQPQHF. In DNA, the CDR3 is TGTGCCAGCAGTGAATCTTTTGGTCGGCAGCCCCAGCATTTT.

The rearrangement uses TRBV7-2 and TRBJ1-2; D is possibly TRBD1 (5 bases). This CDR3 region has 13 residues. Trimming stripped 1 base from V and 7 bases from J, with 10 bases between. The germline V gene has CDR1 SGHTA and CDR2 FQGNSA. The CDR3 region has the DNA TGTGCCAGCAGCTTAGTAGGGGCAAGTGGCTACACCTTC. Translating it yields CASSLVGASGYTF.

The chain recombines TRBV18 with TRBJ1-2; 7 nucleotides agree with TRBD1. This CDR3 has 15 residues. The junction had 5 bases not matched to a gene; V was cut back by 1 base and J by 3 bases. Per the germline V gene, CDR1 is KGHSH and CDR2 is LQKENI. The CDR3 is CASSPQRGQDYGYTF. The CDR3 region has the DNA TGTGCCAGCTCACCACAGAGGGGGCAGGACTATGGCTACACCTTC.

The sample holds one count of this clone. Written as DNA, the CDR3 is TGTGCCAGCTCACCAGGGCTCCGGGAAGAGACCCAGTACTTC. This sequence encodes CASSPGLREETQYF. The gene calls are TRBV18 and TRBJ2-5; D not resolved. The germline V gene has CDR1 KGHSH and CDR2 LQKENI. V lost 2 bases and J lost 3, with 10 bases in between. CDR3 length equals 14 residues.

The rearrangement links TRBV7-2 to TRBJ1-1; unclear D gene. Germline lookup yields CDR1 SGHTA and CDR2 FQGNSA. Trimming took 1 base from V and 2 from J, leaving 8 bases between them. This CDR3 is 14 amino acids long. Here the CDR3 DNA reads TGTGCCAGCAGCTTAGGTTGGGGTAACACTGAAGCTTTCTTT. Translated: CASSLGWGNTEAFF. Complete variable domain (other parts from reference TRBV7-2 and TRBJ1-1): GAGVSQSPSNKVTEKGKDVELRCDPISGHTALYWYRQSLGQGLEFLIYFQGNSAPDKSGLPSDRFSAERTGGSVSTLTIQRTQQEDSAVYLCASSLGWGNTEAFFGQGTRLTVV.

The chain carries TRBV15 and TRBJ1-1; no clear D gene. CDR3 length: 14 amino acids. V lost 3 bases to trimming and J lost 1 base, with 9 bases between them. Germline-derived CDR1 and CDR2 are LNHNV and YYDKDF (reference sequence). Here the CDR3 reads CATSSRRGNTEAFF. As DNA, the CDR3 is TGTGCCACCAGCAGTCGGCGGGGGAACACTGAAGCTTTCTTT.

V and J are TRBV5-1 and TRBJ2-5; D gene ambiguous. Germline CDR1 is SGHRS and CDR2 is YFSETQ. This CDR3 is built from 14 residues. Trimming took off 4 bases at V and 4 bases at J, with 14 bases between the two ends. The CDR3 protein is CASSPLSTTETQYF. CDR3 DNA: TGCGCCAGCAGCCCTTTATCAACAACAGAGACCCAGTACTTC. Looking up the rest from reference TRBV5-1 and TRBJ2-5 gives the full variable domain: KAGVTQTPRYLIKTRGQQVTLSCSPISGHRSVSWYQQTPGQGLQFLFEYFSETQRNKGNFPGRFSGRQFSNSRSEMNVSTLELGDSALYLCASSPLSTTETQYFGPGTRLLVL.

This rearrangement joins TRBV5-4 to TRBJ1-2, with D possibly being TRBD1 (6 bases). V lost 1 base, J lost 7 bases, and 11 bases lay in between. The germline V gene encodes CDR1 SGHNT and CDR2 YYREEE (reference sequence). The CDR3 is made up of 13 amino acids. The CDR3 nucleotides read TGTGCCAGCAGCTTGCTACAGGGAGGTGGCTACACCTTC. Protein sequence: CASSLLQGGGYTF.

The V call is TRBV28, the J call TRBJ1-5, with a weak D call TRBD1 (6 bases). CDR3 size: 16 residues. Trimming took 5 bases from V and 2 from J, leaving 16 bases between them. Germline V gene sequence: CDR1 MDHEN, CDR2 SYDVKM. CDR3 in amino acids: CASSPLTGLGNQPQHF. The CDR3 DNA reads as TGTGCCAGCAGTCCCTTAACAGGGCTTGGCAATCAGCCCCAGCATTTT.

CDR3 nucleotide sequence: TGCGCCAGCAGTCAACTTGCAACAGCCCTTAACACTGAAGCTTTCTTT. Protein: CASSQLATALNTEAFF. The chain combines TRBV23-1 with TRBJ1-1; D uncertain. TRBV23-1 belongs to the ORF category, with a function that is uncertain. CDR3 length: 16 residues. Deletions cut 2 bases from V and 2 bases from J, with 15 bases between.

V is TRBV27 and J is TRBJ1-6; TRBD1 matches 9 bases. V gave up 2 bases and J gave up 9 bases; unmatched junction bases: 5. This CDR3 spans 15 amino acids. Germline values: CDR1 MNHEY, CDR2 SMNVEV (reference sequence). CDR3: CASSLRGQGVSPLHF. The CDR3 DNA follows: TGTGCCAGCAGTTTAAGGGGACAGGGAGTTTCACCCCTCCACTTT.

This clone was seen a handful of times. The genes are TRBV20-1 and TRBJ1-2; D is unresolved. V lost 6 bases and J lost 3, with 5 bases in between. Germline values: CDR1 DFQATT, CDR2 SNEGSKA (reference sequence). The CDR3 is 10 residues long. The CDR3 bases are TGCAGTGCATACGACTATGGCTACACCTTC. Protein: CSAYDYGYTF.

The gene calls are TRBV7-9 and TRBJ2-3; 14 bases line up with TRBD2. Losses at the gene ends were 2 bases for V and 2 bases for J; bases not matched to a gene: 3. This CDR3 contains 17 residues. Germline V gene sequence: CDR1 SEHNR, CDR2 FQNEAQ (reference sequence). CDR3 in amino acids: CASSLQTSGGATDTQYF. As DNA, the CDR3 is TGTGCCAGCAGCTTACAGACTAGCGGGGGGGCCACAGATACGCAGTATTTT.

This chain joins TRBV5-6 and TRBJ2-6; D remains unclear. With 2 bases removed from V and 0 bases from J, the gap between germline ends came to 9 bases. The CDR3 extends over 16 amino acids. Germline V lookup: CDR1 SGHDT, CDR2 YYEEEE. The CDR3 reads CASSLVLVSGANVLTF. The CDR3 DNA sequence: TGTGCCAGCAGCTTAGTCTTGGTCTCTGGGGCCAACGTCCTGACTTTC.

The rearrangement uses TRBV27 and TRBJ2-7; no clear D. Per the germline V gene, CDR1 is MNHEY and CDR2 is SMNVEV (reference sequence). The CDR3 sequence is 14 residues long. Trimming pared 4 bases from V and 2 bases from J, leaving 12 bases between. CDR3 protein: CASSSLYQPYEQYF. CDR3 DNA sequence: TGTGCCAGCAGTTCTCTGTACCAACCCTACGAGCAGTACTTC.

The CDR3 region has the DNA TGTGCCAGCAGTGAAGCGGTTGACAGCAATCAGCCCCAGCATTTT. Its protein is CASSEAVDSNQPQHF. This chain joins TRBV2 and TRBJ1-5, with no clear D. This CDR3 spans 15 amino acids. Trimming cost V 0 bases and J 1 base, with 7 bases left between them. The germline V gene encodes CDR1 SNHLY and CDR2 FYNNEI.

The chain recombines TRBV13 with TRBJ2-7; D is unresolved. Germline CDR1 and CDR2: PRHDT and FYEKMQ (reference sequence). V was shortened by 6 bases and J by 4 bases, with 19 bases between the two germline ends. This CDR3 is built from 15 residues. CDR3 protein: CASRRSGLVRYEQYF. The CDR3 bases are TGTGCCAGCAGAAGAAGTGGGCTAGTAAGGTACGAGCAGTACTTC.

The rearrangement links TRBV15 to TRBJ2-1; TRBD1 matches at 7 bases. The V gene end was trimmed by 0 bases and the J gene end by 0 bases; junction bases not matched to a gene: 5. The CDR3 is 17 amino acids. The germline V gene has CDR1 LNHNV and CDR2 YYDKDF (reference sequence). The CDR3: CATSRDLQGSSYNEQFF. CDR3 in DNA: TGTGCCACCAGCAGAGATTTACAGGGGAGCTCCTACAATGAGCAGTTCTTC.

The gene calls are TRBV18 and TRBJ2-7; D gene unclear. Germline CDR1 KGHSH, CDR2 LQKENI. The CDR3 loop spans 12 amino acids. Trimming cost V 3 bases and J 2 bases, with 5 bases left between them. CDR3 nucleotides: TGTGCCAGCTCACCGACTGCCTACGAGCAGTACTTC. Amino acid sequence: CASSPTAYEQYF.

The genes are TRBV5-5 and TRBJ1-1, with unresolved D. V lost 4 bases and J 3 bases, leaving 22 bases between the germline ends. This CDR3 region has 17 residues. The germline V gene has CDR1 SGHKS and CDR2 YYEKEE (reference sequence). CDR3 nucleotides: TGTGCCAGCAGCCGCCGGTTTGGAAATCGGTTGGACACTGAAGCTTTCTTT. It is translated as CASSRRFGNRLDTEAFF.

V usage is TRBV2 and J usage is TRBJ1-1; TRBD1 is a possible D gene (5 bases). CDR1 and CDR2 (germline): SNHLY, FYNNEI. The CDR3 extends over 15 amino acids. V lost 4 bases and J lost 4, with 16 bases in between. The CDR3 sequence: CASSGRGQGGTEAFF. The CDR3 region has the DNA TGTGCCAGCAGTGGGCGTGGGCAGGGTGGCACTGAAGCTTTCTTT.

V gene TRBV15 combines with J gene TRBJ1-2; no clear D. CDR1 LNHNV and CDR2 YYDKDF come from the germline V gene (reference sequence). V was shortened by 0 bases and J by 0 bases, with 11 bases between the two germline ends. The CDR3 is 16 residues long. In nucleotides, the CDR3 is TGTGCCACCAGCAGAGATAGGGCAGCAACTAACTATGGCTACACCTTC. This sequence encodes CATSRDRAATNYGYTF.

The chain recombines TRBV7-2 with TRBJ2-1; TRBD2 matches 13 bases. V was pared by 1 base and J by 5 bases, with 11 bases of the junction left unmatched. The CDR3 runs to 19 residues. From germline, CDR1 is SGHTA and CDR2 FQGNSA. The CDR3 loop is CASSLEGLAGYGLNNEQFF. The CDR3 DNA reads TGTGCCAGCAGCTTAGAGGGACTAGCGGGATACGGGTTGAACAATGAGCAGTTCTTC.

The rearrangement links TRBV5-1 to TRBJ2-1; TRBD2 is a possible D gene (6 bases). The length of the CDR3 is 17 residues. Germline CDR1 reads SGHRS; CDR2 reads YFSETQ. Trimming cost V 2 bases and J 2 bases, with 17 bases left between them. CDR3 coding DNA: TGCGCCAGCAGCTTAGGGTTAGCGGCACCCCCCTACAATGAGCAGTTCTTC. Encoded protein: CASSLGLAAPPYNEQFF. Based on the CDR3 plus reference TRBV5-1 and TRBJ2-1, the full variable domain is KAGVTQTPRYLIKTRGQQVTLSCSPISGHRSVSWYQQTPGQGLQFLFEYFSETQRNKGNFPGRFSGRQFSNSRSEMNVSTLELGDSALYLCASSLGLAAPPYNEQFFGPGTRLTVL.

The rearrangement links TRBV18 to TRBJ1-5; 8 nucleotides align to TRBD1. Germline loops: CDR1 KGHSH, CDR2 LQKENI. This CDR3 contains 13 residues. Trimming removed 6 bases from V and 9 bases from J; junction bases left unmatched: 7. The CDR3 is CASSGQGGGPQHF. The CDR3 nucleotides read TGTGCCAGCTCCGGACAGGGAGGGGGGCCCCAGCATTTT.

This clone was seen a few times. CDR3 in amino acids: CASSLILGNRQPQHF. The CDR3 nucleotides read TGTGCCAGCAGTTTAATTTTGGGGAATCGGCAGCCCCAGCATTTT. The chain employs TRBV28 and TRBJ1-5; D is ambiguous. This CDR3 has 15 amino acids. V lost 2 bases and J lost 7, with 15 bases in between. CDR1 is MDHEN and CDR2 is SYDVKM in the germline V gene.